A single T cell receptor (beta chain) is shown here with its context. This entry is derived from a study of control samples from healthy donors and cancer patients. CDR1 is MNHEY, CDR2 SMNVEV, per germline (reference sequence). V shed 5 bases and J 6 bases; nucleotides not matched to a gene: 4. The CDR3 loop spans 14 amino acids. The data were produced by immunoSEQ multiplex PCR, yet TCRdb's version contains in-frame clones alone and is incomplete. This table holds some 20,000 clones, more than 75% found once. V usage is TRBV27 and J usage is TRBJ1-1; 12 nucleotides agree with TRBD1. This sequence was found in an older woman with head and neck cancer. The sample was PBMCs. CDR3 coding DNA: TGTGCCAGCAGTCAGGGACAGGGGGCCCCTGAAGCTTTCTTT. Protein: CASSQGQGAPEAFF.